One T cell receptor (beta chain) is described in this entry. The data are from a study of shared clonotypes between healthy human individuals. CD8 cells regarded as naive lacked CD45RO, were positively chosen for CCR7, and omitted terminally differentiated effector memory CD45RA+ cells. Each subset's genomic DNA was shared equally among a number of immunoSEQ plates. Some clones are missing from TCRdb's copy, which holds only in-frame ones; the method was immunoSEQ multiplex PCR. The profile covers just over 2,000,000 clones, with roughly 94% appearing a single time and about 1.1% taken by the ten largest. J was trimmed by 9 bases and V by 2 bases; bases with no gene match: 6. Germline V CDR1 and CDR2: GTSNPN, SVGIG (reference sequence). The CDR3 is 13 amino acids.

The chain links TRBV30 to TRBJ2-1, with 8 bases matching TRBD1. Sequencing was carried out using naive CD8+ T cells sorted from blood. The receptor's source is a man between 18 and 29 years old in good health. DNA of the CDR3: TGTGCCTGGAGTCAGGGGGCCCTGGTTGAGCAGTTCTTC. Amino acid sequence: CAWSQGALVEQFF.